This T cell receptor beta chain was retrieved from a study of blood T cells in healthy people across ages. There are a few counts of this clonotype. The germline CDR1 and CDR2 sequences are DFQATT and SNEGSKA (reference sequence). The length of the CDR3 is 15 residues. V dropped 0 bases and J dropped 1 base, with 10 bases sitting between them. A second PCR, run for roughly 7 to 12 cycles, used a sample-barcoded 5' primer plus a J-beta primer mix. TCRdb called the 5' RACE reads again in MiXCR, with one record for every CDR3 protein. The data contain approximately 730,000 distinct CDR3 sequences, about 48% of them singletons.

The specimen sequenced was blood. This chain uses TRBV20-1 with TRBJ2-1; D is undetermined. The clonotype comes from a man older than 75 in good health. The DNA for the CDR3 is TGCAGTGCTAGAGATCAGCTAGTTTCCTACAATGAGCAGTTCTTC. As protein: CSARDQLVSYNEQFF.